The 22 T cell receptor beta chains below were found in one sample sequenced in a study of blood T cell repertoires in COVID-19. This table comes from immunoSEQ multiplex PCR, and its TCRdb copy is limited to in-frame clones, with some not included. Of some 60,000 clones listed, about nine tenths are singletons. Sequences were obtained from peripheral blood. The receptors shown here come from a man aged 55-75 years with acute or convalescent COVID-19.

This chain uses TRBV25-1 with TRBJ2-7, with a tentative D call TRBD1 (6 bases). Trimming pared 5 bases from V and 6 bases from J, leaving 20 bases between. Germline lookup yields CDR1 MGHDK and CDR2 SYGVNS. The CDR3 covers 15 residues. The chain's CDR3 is CASSRSTLQGTEQYF. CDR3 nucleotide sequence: TGTGCCAGCAGTCGATCTACCTTGCAGGGGACCGAGCAGTACTTC.

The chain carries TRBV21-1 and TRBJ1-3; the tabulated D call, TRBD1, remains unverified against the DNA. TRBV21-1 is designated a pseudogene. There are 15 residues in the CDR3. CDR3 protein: CASSKEEGAGNTIYF. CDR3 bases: TGTGCCAGCAGCAAAGAAGAGGGGGCTGGAAACACCATATATTTT.

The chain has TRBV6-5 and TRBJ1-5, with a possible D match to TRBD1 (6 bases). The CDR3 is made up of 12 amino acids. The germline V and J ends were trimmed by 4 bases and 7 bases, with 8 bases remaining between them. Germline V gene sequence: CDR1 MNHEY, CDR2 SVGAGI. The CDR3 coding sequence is TGTGCCAGCAGTTCCCAGGGGCAGCCCCAGCATTTT. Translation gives CASSSQGQPQHF.

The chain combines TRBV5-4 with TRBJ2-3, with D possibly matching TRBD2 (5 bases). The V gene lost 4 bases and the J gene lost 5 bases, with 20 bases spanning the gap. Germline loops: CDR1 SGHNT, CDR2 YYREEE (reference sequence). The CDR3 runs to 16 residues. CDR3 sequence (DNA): TGTGCCAGCAGCCCTTTACTAGGGCCCCGGGGAGATACGCAGTATTTT. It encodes CASSPLLGPRGDTQYF. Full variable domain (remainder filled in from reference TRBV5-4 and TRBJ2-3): ETGVTQSPTHLIKTRGQQVTLRCSSQSGHNTVSWYQQALGQGPQFIFQYYREEENGRGNFPPRFSGLQFPNYSSELNVNALELDDSALYLCASSPLLGPRGDTQYFGPGTRLTVL.

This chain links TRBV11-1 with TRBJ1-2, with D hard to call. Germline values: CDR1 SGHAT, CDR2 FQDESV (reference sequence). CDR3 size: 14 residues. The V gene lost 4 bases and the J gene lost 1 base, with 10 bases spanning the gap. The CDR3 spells CASSSRHDNYGYTF. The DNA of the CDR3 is TGTGCCAGCAGCTCGAGACATGATAACTATGGCTACACCTTC.

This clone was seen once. The CDR3 region has the DNA TGTGCCAGCAGTCAGGGACAGGGCTCCTACGAGCAGTACTTC. This codes for CASSQGQGSYEQYF. The rearrangement uses TRBV6-5 and TRBJ2-7; 9 positions match TRBD1. The germline V gene encodes CDR1 MNHEY and CDR2 SVGAGI. J gave up 0 bases and V 5 bases, and 2 bases lay outside the gene matches. The CDR3 spans 14 residues.

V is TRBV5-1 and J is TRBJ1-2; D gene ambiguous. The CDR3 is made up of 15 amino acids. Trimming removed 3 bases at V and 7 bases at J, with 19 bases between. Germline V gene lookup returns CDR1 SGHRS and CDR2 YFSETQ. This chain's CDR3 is CASSSDAGLGGGYTF. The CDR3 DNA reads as TGCGCCAGCAGCTCGGACGCGGGCCTAGGAGGTGGCTACACCTTC.

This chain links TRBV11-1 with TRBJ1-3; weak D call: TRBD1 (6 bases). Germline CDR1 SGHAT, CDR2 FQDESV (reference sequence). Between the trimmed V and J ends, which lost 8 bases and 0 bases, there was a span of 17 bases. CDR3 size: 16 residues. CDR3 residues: CASDPGQHDSGNTIYF. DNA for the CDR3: TGTGCCAGCGACCCCGGACAGCATGACTCTGGAAACACCATATATTTT.

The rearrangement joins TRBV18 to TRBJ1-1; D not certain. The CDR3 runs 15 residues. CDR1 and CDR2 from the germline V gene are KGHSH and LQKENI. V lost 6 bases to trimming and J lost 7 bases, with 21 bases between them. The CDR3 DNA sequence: TGTGCCAGCTCGCCCCGGGAGGAGGGATGGGATGAAGCTTTCTTT. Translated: CASSPREEGWDEAFF. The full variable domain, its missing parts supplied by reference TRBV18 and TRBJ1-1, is NAGVMQNPRHLVRRRGQEARLRCSPMKGHSHVYWYRQLPEEGLKFMVYLQKENIIDESGMPKERFSAEFPKEGPSILRIQQVVRGDSAAYFCASSPREEGWDEAFFGQGTRLTVV.

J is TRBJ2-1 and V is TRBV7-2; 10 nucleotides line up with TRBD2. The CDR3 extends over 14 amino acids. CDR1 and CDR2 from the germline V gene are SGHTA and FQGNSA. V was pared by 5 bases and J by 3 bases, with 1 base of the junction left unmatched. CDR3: CASSGLADYNEQFF. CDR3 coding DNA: TGTGCCAGCAGCGGACTAGCGGACTACAATGAGCAGTTCTTC.

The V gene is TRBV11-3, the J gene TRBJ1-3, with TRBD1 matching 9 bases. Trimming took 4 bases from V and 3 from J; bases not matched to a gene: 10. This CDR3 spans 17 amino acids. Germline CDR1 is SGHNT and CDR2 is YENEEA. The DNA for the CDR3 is TGTGCCAGCAGCTCGGGGACAGGGCAAATTCTTGGAAACACCATATATTTT. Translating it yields CASSSGTGQILGNTIYF.

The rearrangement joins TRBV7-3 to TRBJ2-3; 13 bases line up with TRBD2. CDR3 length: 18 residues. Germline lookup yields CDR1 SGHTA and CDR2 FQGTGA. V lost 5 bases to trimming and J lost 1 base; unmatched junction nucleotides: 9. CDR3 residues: CASSIRGTSGARTDTQYF. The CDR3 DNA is TGTGCCAGCAGCATAAGGGGGACTAGCGGGGCCCGCACAGATACGCAGTATTTT.

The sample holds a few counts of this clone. The CDR3 region has the DNA TGTGCCAGCCGGCGGGGCATGAACACTGAAGCTTTCTTT. It yields the protein CASRRGMNTEAFF. The chain uses TRBV6-5 and TRBJ1-1; D perhaps matches TRBD1 (5 bases). Per the germline V gene, CDR1 is MNHEY and CDR2 is SVGAGI. Deletions cut 8 bases from V and 0 bases from J, with 10 bases between. The CDR3 has 13 residues.

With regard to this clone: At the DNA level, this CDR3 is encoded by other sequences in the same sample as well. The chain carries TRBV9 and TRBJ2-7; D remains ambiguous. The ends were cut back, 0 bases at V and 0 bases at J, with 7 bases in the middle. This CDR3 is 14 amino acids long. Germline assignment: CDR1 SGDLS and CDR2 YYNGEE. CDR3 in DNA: TGTGCCAGCAGCGTAGCTCAGAACTCCTACGAGCAGTACTTC. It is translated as CASSVAQNSYEQYF.

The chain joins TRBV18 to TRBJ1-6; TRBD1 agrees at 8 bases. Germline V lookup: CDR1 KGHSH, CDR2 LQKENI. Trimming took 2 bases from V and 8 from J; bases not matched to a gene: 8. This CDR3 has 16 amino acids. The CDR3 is CASSPGVDRGDSPLHF. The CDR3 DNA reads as TGTGCCAGCTCACCAGGGGTTGACAGGGGCGATTCACCCCTCCACTTT.

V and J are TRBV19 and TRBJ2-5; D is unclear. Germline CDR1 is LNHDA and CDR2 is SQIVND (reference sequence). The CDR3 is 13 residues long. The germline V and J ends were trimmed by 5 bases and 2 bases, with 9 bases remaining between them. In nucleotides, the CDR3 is TGTGCCAGTAGTTTCGCCAGACAAGAGACCCAGTACTTC. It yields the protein CASSFARQETQYF.

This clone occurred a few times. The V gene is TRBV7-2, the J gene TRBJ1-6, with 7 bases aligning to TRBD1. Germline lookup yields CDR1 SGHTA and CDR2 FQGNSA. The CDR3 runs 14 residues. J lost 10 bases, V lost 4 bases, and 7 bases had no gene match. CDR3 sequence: CASSSRDSESPLHF. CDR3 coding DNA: TGTGCCAGCAGCTCCCGGGACAGCGAATCACCCCTCCACTTT.

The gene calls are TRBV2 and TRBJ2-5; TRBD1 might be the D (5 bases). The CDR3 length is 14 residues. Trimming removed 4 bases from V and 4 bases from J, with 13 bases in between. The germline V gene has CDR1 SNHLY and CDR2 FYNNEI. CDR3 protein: CASSAPVQGETQYF. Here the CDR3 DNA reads TGTGCCAGCAGTGCCCCGGTTCAGGGAGAGACCCAGTACTTC.

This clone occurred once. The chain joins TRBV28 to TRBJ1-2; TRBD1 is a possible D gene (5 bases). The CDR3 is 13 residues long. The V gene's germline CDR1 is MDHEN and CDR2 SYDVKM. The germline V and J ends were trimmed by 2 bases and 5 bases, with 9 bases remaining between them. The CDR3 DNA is TGTGCCAGCAGTTTAGGCGGACAATATGGCTACACCTTC. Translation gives CASSLGGQYGYTF.

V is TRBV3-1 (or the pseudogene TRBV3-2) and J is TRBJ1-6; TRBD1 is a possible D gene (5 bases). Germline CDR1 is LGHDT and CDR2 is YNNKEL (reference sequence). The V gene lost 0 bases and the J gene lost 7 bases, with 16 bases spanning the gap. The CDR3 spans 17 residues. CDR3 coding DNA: TGTGCCAGCAGCCAAGATCCAGCAGGGTCGGCGAATTCACCCCTCCACTTT. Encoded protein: CASSQDPAGSANSPLHF.

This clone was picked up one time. DNA of the CDR3: TGTGCCAGCAGCTTGGACAGGGTTGGCACCGGGGAGCTGTTTTTT. This gives the protein CASSLDRVGTGELFF. V usage is TRBV11-2 and J usage is TRBJ2-2; 8 bases fit TRBD1. In germline, CDR1 is SGHAT, CDR2 FQNNGV. The CDR3 extends over 15 amino acids. J was trimmed by 4 bases and V by 3 bases; bases with no gene match: 4. Based on the CDR3 plus reference TRBV11-2 and TRBJ2-2, the full variable domain is EAGVAQSPRYKIIEKRQSVAFWCNPISGHATLYWYQQILGQGPKLLIQFQNNGVVDDSQLPKDRFSAERLKGVDSTLKIQPAKLEDSAVYLCASSLDRVGTGELFFGEGSRLTVL.

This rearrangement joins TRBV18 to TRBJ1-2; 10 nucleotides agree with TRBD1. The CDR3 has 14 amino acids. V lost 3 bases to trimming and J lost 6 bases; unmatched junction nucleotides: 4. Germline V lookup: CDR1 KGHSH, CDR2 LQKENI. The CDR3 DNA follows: TGTGCCAGCTCACCCCTGGACAGGGGGGATGGCTACACCTTC. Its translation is CASSPLDRGDGYTF.